Each of the 16 T cell receptor beta chains below was sequenced from the same sample in a study of identical twins. TCRdb passed the 5' RACE reads through MiXCR, listing each CDR3 protein once. The sample records 270,000 or so distinct CDR3 sequences, approximately 8.3% being singletons. This sample was also put to use in a study of yellow fever vaccine responses in identical twins.

Sequencing input: CD8+ T cells sorted from blood. The source is a woman in her late teens or twenties in good health.

V gene TRBV27 combines with J gene TRBJ2-1, with TRBD1 matching over 11 bases. The CDR3 covers 14 residues. Trimming removed 5 bases from V and 6 bases from J; junction bases left unmatched: 3. Per germline, CDR1 MNHEY and CDR2 SMNVEV (reference sequence). DNA of the CDR3: TGTGCCAGCAGTGACGGGACAGGGGGCAATGAGCAGTTCTTC. Protein product: CASSDGTGGNEQFF.

V gene TRBV20-1 combines with J gene TRBJ1-5; perhaps TRBD1 as D (5 bases). V was cut by 7 bases and J by 2 bases, with 18 bases left in between. The CDR3 has 15 amino acids. Germline lookup yields CDR1 DFQATT and CDR2 SNEGSKA (reference sequence). CDR3 in amino acids: CSVKHIGEGNQPQHF. The CDR3 nucleotides are TGCAGTGTTAAACATATAGGGGAGGGCAATCAGCCCCAGCATTTT.

This clonotype turned up a few times. V is TRBV7-6 and J is TRBJ2-3, with D unclear. CDR1 is SGHVS and CDR2 is FNYEAQ in the germline V gene. The V end lost 5 bases, the J end lost 6 bases, and 9 bases lay between the germline ends. This CDR3 comprises 12 residues. CDR3 in amino acids: CASSPAPDTQYF. The CDR3 DNA reads TGTGCCAGCAGCCCGGCACCGGATACGCAGTATTTT.

This clonotype has only a few counts. Possible read error: a much larger clone is one base away. This chain links TRBV5-1 with TRBJ2-7; D call uncertain. Trimming took off 0 bases at V and 2 bases at J, with 6 bases between the two ends. The CDR3 is 13 amino acids. Per germline, CDR1 SGHRS and CDR2 YFSETQ. The CDR3 region is CASSLEDTYEQYF. In nucleotides, the CDR3 is TGCGCCAGCAGCTTGGAGGATACCTACGAGCAGTACTTC.

The table lists this clonotype with a few counts. The chain is built from TRBV9 and TRBJ2-2, with D maybe TRBD2 (5 bases). CDR3 length: 12 residues. The germline V gene has CDR1 SGDLS and CDR2 YYNGEE. Trimming shortened V by 2 bases and J by 10 bases, and 9 bases separated the two germline ends. The CDR3 DNA reads TGTGCCAGCAGCGTTAGCGAGAAGGAGCTGTTTTTT. This encodes CASSVSEKELFF.

This clonotype has a count of ten or more. V gene TRBV29-1 combines with J gene TRBJ2-1; 7 bases match TRBD1. The CDR3 covers 15 residues. The germline gives CDR1 SQVTM, CDR2 ANQGSEA. The ends lost 3 bases at V and 5 bases at J; junction bases unmatched: 10. CDR3 DNA: TGCAGCGTTGATTCGGAAGAGACAGGGCACAATGAGCAGTTCTTC. Encoded protein: CSVDSEETGHNEQFF.

Many counts were recorded for this clonotype. This rearrangement joins TRBV4-2 to TRBJ2-2, with D unclear. The V end was cut by 6 bases, the J end by 6 bases, with 5 bases between. CDR1 is LGHNA and CDR2 is YNFKEQ in the germline V gene. This CDR3 region has 11 residues. The CDR3 loop reads CASSPSGELFF. The CDR3 DNA reads as TGTGCCAGCAGTCCGTCCGGGGAGCTGTTTTTT.

This clonotype occurred a few times. The chain couples TRBV5-6 to TRBJ2-7; D is unresolved. The CDR3 consists of 14 residues. V lost 0 bases, J lost 3 bases, and 10 bases lay in between. Germline CDR1 is SGHDT and CDR2 is YYEEEE. The CDR3, as DNA: TGTGCCAGCAGCTTGGCCGGCAGTTACTACGAGCAGTACTTC. The encoded protein is CASSLAGSYYEQYF.

V gene TRBV15 combines with J gene TRBJ2-5; TRBD1 is a possible D gene (5 bases). Trimming took off 1 base at V and 3 bases at J, with 9 bases between the two ends. The germline V gene encodes CDR1 LNHNV and CDR2 YYDKDF (reference sequence). The CDR3 runs 14 residues. CDR3 protein: CATSRGGQEETQYF. The DNA for the CDR3 is TGTGCCACCAGCAGAGGTGGACAAGAAGAGACCCAGTACTTC.

There are a few counts of this clonotype. The chain has TRBV4-3 and TRBJ2-1, with 12 bases fitting TRBD1. J was trimmed by 7 bases and V by 0 bases; bases with no gene match: 10. Germline CDR1 is LGHNA and CDR2 is YSLEER. The CDR3 consists of 18 residues. CDR3 coding DNA: TGCGCCAGCAGCCAAGATATGATGGGACAGGGGGCGCGGAATGAGCAGTTCTTC. Amino acids: CASSQDMMGQGARNEQFF.

This clonotype was found a few times. The chain joins TRBV4-1 to TRBJ2-7; D not certain. The CDR3 spans 14 residues. Germline assignment: CDR1 MGHRA and CDR2 YSYEKL. V lost 3 bases and J 3 bases, leaving 12 bases between the germline ends. CDR3 sequence reads: CASSHPGQIYEQYF. Here the CDR3 DNA reads TGCGCCAGCAGCCATCCCGGGCAGATCTACGAGCAGTACTTC.

J is TRBJ2-3 and V is TRBV27; 11 positions agree with TRBD2. The J segment lost 2 bases and the V segment lost 4 bases, leaving 8 bases of the junction unmatched. The CDR3 runs to 17 residues. The germline CDR1 and CDR2 sequences are MNHEY and SMNVEV (reference sequence). CDR3 amino acids: CASSSPGTSGITDTQYF. Written as DNA, the CDR3 is TGTGCCAGCAGTTCCCCGGGGACTAGCGGAATCACAGATACGCAGTATTTT.

The chain recombines TRBV4-1 with TRBJ2-3; the match to TRBD2 covers 8 bases. V trimming: 0 bases; J trimming: 3 bases; junction bases outside the gene matches: 5. The CDR3 extends over 16 amino acids. Germline assignment: CDR1 MGHRA and CDR2 YSYEKL. CDR3 DNA: TGCGCCAGCAGCCAAGAAGGGATAGCGGGAACAGATACGCAGTATTTT. Amino acids: CASSQEGIAGTDTQYF.

Ten or more counts support this clonotype. This chain links TRBV10-3 with TRBJ2-7, with TRBD1 matching over 8 bases. Germline-derived CDR1 and CDR2 are ENHRY and SYGVKD. This CDR3 contains 15 residues. V was pared by 0 bases and J by 2 bases, with 3 bases of the junction left unmatched. CDR3 region: CAISESMTGAYEQYF. The CDR3 DNA sequence: TGTGCCATCAGTGAGTCGATGACAGGGGCCTACGAGCAGTACTTC.

This clonotype was seen at least ten times. The rearrangement joins TRBV5-1 to TRBJ2-7, with D tentatively TRBD2 (5 bases). The ends were cut back, 1 base at V and 5 bases at J, with 16 bases in the middle. Germline lookup yields CDR1 SGHRS and CDR2 YFSETQ. The CDR3 consists of 15 residues. The CDR3 loop is CASSLTYGRRDEQYF. DNA of the CDR3: TGCGCCAGCAGCTTGACGTATGGGAGACGCGACGAGCAGTACTTC.

The chain couples TRBV7-9 to TRBJ1-4; 7 bases map to TRBD1. From germline, CDR1 is SEHNR and CDR2 FQNEAQ (reference sequence). This CDR3 has 15 amino acids. With 1 base clipped from V and 7 bases from J, the junction kept 6 bases outside the gene matches. CDR3 DNA: TGTGCCAGCAGCTTAGAGGGGGCGGTGTTTGAAAAACTGTTTTTT. Its translation is CASSLEGAVFEKLFF.